The 26 T cell receptor beta chains below come from one sample, sequenced in a study of cytomegalovirus exposure and HLA in healthy donors. The PCR employed 60 Vbeta primers together with 13 Jbeta primers. Only in-frame clones appear in the TCRdb table, and some are missing; sequencing was by immunoSEQ multiplex PCR. The sample holds some 110,000 clones, about 72% seen once. Sequenced sample: PBMCs. Receptors originate from a man aged 50 or older in good health and CMV-seropositive.

This chain links TRBV28 with TRBJ2-3; 11 nucleotides match TRBD2. The V gene's germline CDR1 is MDHEN and CDR2 SYDVKM. CDR3 length equals 12 residues. The V and J ends lost 5 bases and 11 bases, in that order; junction bases with no gene match: 3. CDR3 in amino acids: CASSLLAGGQYF. As DNA, the CDR3 is TGTGCCAGCAGTCTTCTAGCGGGGGGGCAGTATTTT.

This chain links TRBV29-1 with TRBJ2-3; 8 bases are a match to TRBD2. Germline values: CDR1 SQVTM, CDR2 ANQGSEA. The CDR3 runs 13 residues. The trim removed 4 bases at V and 4 bases at J, leaving 4 bases unmatched. CDR3 nucleotide sequence: TGCAGCGTTGCCGGGGGGGGCCCAGATACGCAGTATTTT. Translation gives CSVAGGGPDTQYF.

With respect to this clone: The sample carries other DNA sequences with the same CDR3. J is TRBJ2-7 and V is TRBV6-1; D is unresolved. This CDR3 region has 11 residues. The germline V gene encodes CDR1 MNHNS and CDR2 SASEGT. V lost 6 bases to trimming and J lost 4 bases, with 7 bases between them. DNA for the CDR3: TGTGCCAGCAGCCTTTATTACGAGCAGTACTTC. As protein: CASSLYYEQYF.

The chain links TRBV7-9 to TRBJ2-1; TRBD2 matches 10 bases. Germline V lookup: CDR1 SEHNR, CDR2 FQNEAQ (reference sequence). The V gene end was trimmed by 2 bases and the J gene end by 8 bases; junction bases not matched to a gene: 6. The CDR3 is 15 residues long. The CDR3 region is CASSLLRAGGDEQFF. For the CDR3, the DNA is TGTGCCAGCAGCTTACTGCGAGCGGGGGGGGATGAGCAGTTCTTC.

This clone was found a few times. This chain links TRBV7-2 with TRBJ2-1, with D possibly TRBD2 on 6 matching bases. V was clipped by 2 bases and J by 3 bases, with 14 bases between them. Germline CDR1 and CDR2: SGHTA and FQGNSA. The CDR3 spans 16 residues. In nucleotides, the CDR3 is TGTGCCAGCAGCTTATCCCTCCGGACTAACTACAATGAGCAGTTCTTC. Translation: CASSLSLRTNYNEQFF.

This chain links TRBV5-5 with TRBJ2-1; 9 nucleotides line up with TRBD2. The V segment lost 5 bases and the J segment 7 bases; nucleotides outside the gene matches: 10. CDR3 size: 15 residues. CDR1 SGHKS and CDR2 YYEKEE come from the germline V gene (reference sequence). CDR3 nucleotides: TGTGCCAGCAGTTCCGTAGCGGGAGCGAGGAATGAGCAGTTCTTC. Its translation: CASSSVAGARNEQFF. Combining the CDR3 with reference TRBV5-5 and TRBJ2-1 gives the whole variable domain DAGVTQSPTHLIKTRGQQVTLRCSPISGHKSVSWYQQVLGQGPQFIFQYYEKEERGRGNFPDRFSARQFPNYSSELNVNALLLGDSALYLCASSSVAGARNEQFFGPGTRLTVL.

The chain couples TRBV2 to TRBJ2-3; 15 bases match TRBD2. The V segment lost 2 bases and the J segment 1 base; nucleotides outside the gene matches: 10. There are 20 residues in the CDR3. Germline V lookup: CDR1 SNHLY, CDR2 FYNNEI. The CDR3 protein is CASSEPQGTSGGKGTDTQYF. The CDR3 nucleotides are TGTGCCAGCAGTGAACCACAGGGGACTAGCGGGGGGAAGGGCACAGATACGCAGTATTTT.

The chain joins TRBV2 to TRBJ2-3; 9 bases agree with TRBD1. Germline V CDR1 and CDR2: SNHLY, FYNNEI. V lost 8 bases and J lost 0; bases outside the gene matches: 9. There are 16 residues in the CDR3. The CDR3, as DNA: TGTGCCAGCCGTTCCGGGACAGGGATTAGCACAGATACGCAGTATTTT. Translated: CASRSGTGISTDTQYF.

The CDR3 loop is CASSTRDSYNEQFF. CDR3 in DNA: TGCGCCAGCAGCACCCGGGACAGCTACAATGAGCAGTTCTTC. The genes are TRBV5-1 and TRBJ2-1, with TRBD1 matching over 7 bases. The CDR3 consists of 14 residues. Germline V CDR1 and CDR2: SGHRS, YFSETQ. V gave up 4 bases and J gave up 3 bases; unmatched junction bases: 4.

In nucleotides, the CDR3 is TGTGCCAGCGCATTGGGGACAGGGGACATTCAGTACTTC. It yields the protein CASALGTGDIQYF. The chain combines TRBV5-5 with TRBJ2-4; 10 bases map to TRBD1. In germline, CDR1 is SGHKS, CDR2 YYEKEE (reference sequence). CDR3 length: 13 residues. J lost 8 bases, V lost 7 bases, and 6 bases had no gene match.

V and J are TRBV2 and TRBJ2-5; 10 bases are shared with TRBD1. J gave up 5 bases and V 1 base, and 4 bases lay outside the gene matches. This CDR3 region has 15 residues. Per the germline V gene, CDR1 is SNHLY and CDR2 is FYNNEI. The CDR3 spells CASSEGQGAWETQYF. The CDR3 region has the DNA TGTGCCAGCAGTGAAGGACAGGGGGCGTGGGAGACCCAGTACTTC.

J is TRBJ2-3 and V is TRBV27, with 9 bases that match TRBD1. V trimming: 4 bases; J trimming: 2 bases; junction bases outside the gene matches: 7. Germline V gives CDR1 MNHEY, CDR2 SMNVEV (reference sequence). The CDR3 has 16 amino acids. The CDR3 loop is CASSSTDRGPTDTQYF. The CDR3 region has the DNA TGTGCCAGCAGTTCCACGGACAGGGGACCCACAGATACGCAGTATTTT.

The chain combines TRBV30 with TRBJ1-6; D call uncertain. V gave up 4 bases and J gave up 6 bases, with 7 bases separating them. The CDR3 has 12 residues. Germline-derived CDR1 and CDR2 are GTSNPN and SVGIG (reference sequence). CDR3 loop: CAWISANSPLHF. For the CDR3, the DNA is TGTGCCTGGATTAGTGCTAATTCACCCCTCCACTTT. Variable domain in full (rest from reference TRBV30 and TRBJ1-6): SQTIHQWPATLVQPVGSPLSLECTVEGTSNPNLYWYRQAAGRGLQLLFYSVGIGQISSEVPQNLSASRPQDRQFILSSKKLLLSDSGFYLCAWISANSPLHFGNGTRLTVT.

The chain has TRBV25-1 and TRBJ1-2, with TRBD1 matching over 9 bases. Germline V gives CDR1 MGHDK, CDR2 SYGVNS. The V segment lost 5 bases and the J segment 6 bases; nucleotides outside the gene matches: 4. There are 13 residues in the CDR3. In DNA, the CDR3 is TGTGCCAGCAGTCGACAGGGGGTCCATGGCTACACCTTC. The encoded protein is CASSRQGVHGYTF.

The chain joins TRBV10-1 to TRBJ2-7; D is unclear. Germline CDR1 reads WNHNN; CDR2 reads SYGVQD (reference sequence). The CDR3 is 14 amino acids. The V end lost 2 bases, the J end lost 2 bases, and 10 bases lay between the germline ends. CDR3 DNA: TGCGCCAGCAGTGAGGCTAGTGAGACCTACGAGCAGTACTTC. Its protein is CASSEASETYEQYF.

J is TRBJ1-6 and V is TRBV30; D is undetermined. The germline V and J ends were trimmed by 0 bases and 5 bases, with 5 bases remaining between them. Germline V gene data show CDR1 as GTSNPN and CDR2 as SVGIG (reference sequence). The CDR3 runs 13 residues. The CDR3 DNA reads TGTGCCTGGAGTGTATTAGATAATTCACCCCTCCACTTT. This gives the protein CAWSVLDNSPLHF.

Comment on this clone: The same CDR3 arises from other DNA sequences in this sample as well. The genes are TRBV6-5 and TRBJ1-2; tentative D call: TRBD1 (6 bases). Germline loops: CDR1 MNHEY, CDR2 SVGAGI. The CDR3 is 14 residues long. V lost 6 bases and J 8 bases, leaving 19 bases between the germline ends. CDR3 protein: CASSSLYRDYGYTF. CDR3 DNA: TGTGCCAGCAGCTCCCTGTACAGGGATTACGGCTACACCTTC.

V is TRBV19 and J is TRBJ1-1; D possibly corresponds to TRBD1 (6 bases). The CDR3 has 13 residues. Looked up from germline, CDR1 is LNHDA and CDR2 is SQIVND (reference sequence). V dropped 3 bases and J dropped 8 bases, with 13 bases sitting between them. CDR3 nucleotide sequence: TGTGCCAGTAGTATGAGGGACAAGGGGGAAGCTTTCTTT. Protein product: CASSMRDKGEAFF.

The J gene is TRBJ1-3, the V gene TRBV6-5; 7 bases fit TRBD1. The germline V gene has CDR1 MNHEY and CDR2 SVGAGI. The ends lost 6 bases at V and 0 bases at J; junction bases unmatched: 5. The CDR3 is made up of 15 amino acids. CDR3 nucleotide sequence: TGTGCCAGCAGATCGGGACAGATCTCTGGAAACACCATATATTTT. Translating gives CASRSGQISGNTIYF.

Comment on this clone: Other nucleotide sequences in the sample specify the same CDR3. This chain links TRBV7-3 with TRBJ1-1; a possible D gene is TRBD1 (5 bases). Germline V lookup: CDR1 SGHTA, CDR2 FQGTGA. The V and J ends lost 5 bases and 1 base respectively, with 11 bases between them. This CDR3 contains 14 residues. The CDR3 DNA sequence: TGTGCCAGCAGCCTGGGGGGATCGAACACTGAAGCTTTCTTT. It is translated as CASSLGGSNTEAFF. The complete variable domain, with remaining parts taken from reference TRBV7-3 and TRBJ1-1, reads GAGVSQTPSNKVTEKGKYVELRCDPISGHTALYWYRQSLGQGPEFLIYFQGTGAADDSGLPNDRFFAVRPEGSVSTLKIQRTERGDSAVYLCASSLGGSNTEAFFGQGTRLTVV.

This clone was picked up one time. V usage is TRBV11-3 and J usage is TRBJ2-5; D unresolved. The CDR3 is made up of 13 amino acids. The germline gives CDR1 SGHNT, CDR2 YENEEA. V was shortened by 5 bases and J by 0 bases, with 7 bases between the two germline ends. The DNA of the CDR3 is TGTGCCAGCAGCCCCTCGTACCAAGAGACCCAGTACTTC. Protein product: CASSPSYQETQYF. Combining the CDR3 with reference TRBV11-3 and TRBJ2-5 gives the whole variable domain EAGVVQSPRYKIIEKKQPVAFWCNPISGHNTLYWYLQNLGQGPELLIRYENEEAVDDSQLPKDRFSAERLKGVDSTLKIQPAELGDSAVYLCASSPSYQETQYFGPGTRLLVL.

This chain joins TRBV6-5 and TRBJ1-1; D is possibly TRBD1 (5 bases). Trimming left V 3 bases short and J 2 bases short, with 10 bases between. Per germline, CDR1 MNHEY and CDR2 SVGAGI. The length of the CDR3 is 14 residues. The CDR3 DNA sequence: TGTGCCAGCAGTTATAGGGGTATAAACACTGAAGCTTTCTTT. Its translation is CASSYRGINTEAFF.

The rearrangement links TRBV7-2 to TRBJ2-5; 9 nucleotides agree with TRBD2. The germline gives CDR1 SGHTA, CDR2 FQGNSA. Trimming cost V 5 bases and J 7 bases; bases outside gene matches: 14. The CDR3 extends over 16 amino acids. The CDR3 region has the DNA TGTGCCAGCAGCCAAGGCCAGCGGGAGGTCCTGGTGACCCAGTACTTC. This translates into CASSQGQREVLVTQYF.

A single count supports this clone. The chain carries TRBV7-9 and TRBJ1-2; D is perhaps TRBD1 (6 bases). The CDR3 totals 15 residues. The V end lost 5 bases, the J end lost 9 bases, and 22 bases lay between the germline ends. From germline, CDR1 is SEHNR and CDR2 FQNEAQ (reference sequence). This chain's CDR3 is CASSGRTALFGSYTF. CDR3 nucleotide sequence: TGTGCCAGCAGCGGTCGGACAGCTCTTTTCGGTAGCTACACCTTC.

This clone was counted only a few times. The chain couples TRBV4-2 to TRBJ2-7; 7 bases are a match to TRBD2. Trimming removed 0 bases from V and 1 base from J; junction bases left unmatched: 3. The CDR3 covers 15 residues. From germline, CDR1 is LGHNA and CDR2 YNFKEQ. The CDR3 loop reads CASSQDAGVSYEQYF. DNA for the CDR3: TGTGCCAGCAGCCAAGATGCGGGAGTGTCCTACGAGCAGTACTTC.

The sample holds a few counts of this clone. This sequence joins TRBV27 and TRBJ2-3, with 7 bases fitting TRBD2. Trimming at V came to 8 bases and at J to 2 bases, leaving 10 bases not matched to a gene. The CDR3 sequence is 15 residues long. Per the germline V gene, CDR1 is MNHEY and CDR2 is SMNVEV (reference sequence). Here the CDR3 reads CASSIGLADTDTQYF. The CDR3 DNA follows: TGTGCCAGCTCTATAGGTCTAGCGGACACAGATACGCAGTATTTT.